A single sample gave rise to the 26 T cell receptor beta chains below, sequenced in a study of blood T cell repertoires in COVID-19. Clones were sequenced by immunoSEQ multiplex PCR, and TCRdb holds only the in-frame ones, with some missing. The sample has some 140,000 clones, over 65% seen once; the top ten hold around 1.7%. Material for sequencing was peripheral blood. All receptors come from an older man with acute or convalescent COVID-19.

This clone was recorded once. This rearrangement joins TRBV3-1 (or the pseudogene TRBV3-2) to TRBJ2-7, with TRBD2 as a possible D gene (6 bases). Trimming stripped 3 bases from V and 6 bases from J, with 18 bases between. This CDR3 contains 15 residues. CDR1 is LGHDT and CDR2 is YNNKEL in the germline V gene (reference sequence). In DNA, the CDR3 is TGTGCCAGCAGCCAGCCTAGGGTCCCAGCGGGCGAGCAGTACTTC. As protein: CASSQPRVPAGEQYF.

This chain uses TRBV9 with TRBJ1-5; D is undetermined. Looked up from germline, CDR1 is SGDLS and CDR2 is YYNGEE. This CDR3 contains 14 residues. Trimming took 0 bases from V and 8 from J, leaving 12 bases between them. The CDR3 DNA reads as TGTGCCAGCAGCGTAGGAGGTGAGTGGGAGCCCCAGCATTTT. Translating it yields CASSVGGEWEPQHF.

V is TRBV4-2 and J is TRBJ2-2; 10 positions agree with TRBD2. CDR3 length: 17 amino acids. Germline assignment: CDR1 LGHNA and CDR2 YNFKEQ. The V segment lost 1 base and the J segment 5 bases; nucleotides outside the gene matches: 7. This chain's CDR3 is CASSQGLAGAGTGELFF. CDR3 sequence (DNA): TGTGCCAGCAGCCAAGGGCTAGCGGGGGCTGGGACCGGGGAGCTGTTTTTT.

This chain connects TRBV11-2 to TRBJ1-2, with 8 bases lining up with TRBD1. V was pared by 1 base and J by 5 bases, with 9 bases of the junction left unmatched. Germline-derived CDR1 and CDR2 are SGHAT and FQNNGV. CDR3 size: 16 residues. The CDR3 sequence: CASSLGRGREWYGYTF. In nucleotides, the CDR3 is TGTGCCAGCAGCTTAGGCAGGGGGCGAGAATGGTATGGCTACACCTTC.

This clone was counted a few times. This chain links TRBV4-2 with TRBJ2-3; a possible D gene is TRBD1 (6 bases). CDR3 length equals 15 residues. Between the trimmed V and J ends, which lost 4 bases and 0 bases, there was a span of 11 bases. Germline CDR1 and CDR2: LGHNA and YNFKEQ. CDR3 residues: CASSPGQSSTDTQYF. Written as DNA, the CDR3 is TGTGCCAGCAGCCCCGGACAGTCCAGCACAGATACGCAGTATTTT.

The chain has TRBV5-1 and TRBJ2-3; TRBD2 aligns across 13 bases. V gave up 2 bases and J gave up 0 bases; unmatched junction bases: 9. CDR3 length equals 19 residues. Germline loops: CDR1 SGHRS, CDR2 YFSETQ. The chain's CDR3 is CASSFGLAGAQMSTDTQYF. For the CDR3, the DNA is TGCGCCAGCAGCTTCGGACTAGCGGGGGCCCAAATGAGCACAGATACGCAGTATTTT.

V and J are TRBV3-1 (or the pseudogene TRBV3-2) and TRBJ1-1; D is unclear. V lost 1 base to trimming and J lost 4 bases, with 7 bases between them. The CDR3 loop spans 13 amino acids. CDR1 is LGHDT and CDR2 is YNNKEL in the germline V gene (reference sequence). CDR3 DNA sequence: TGTGCCAGCAGCCAAGTTGCGGGCACTGAAGCTTTCTTT. Its protein is CASSQVAGTEAFF.

The chain links TRBV6-1 to TRBJ2-7; the match to TRBD1 covers 7 bases. The germline V gene encodes CDR1 MNHNS and CDR2 SASEGT. The CDR3 has 14 residues. J lost 4 bases, V lost 2 bases, and 5 bases had no gene match. In DNA form, the CDR3 reads TGTGCCAGCAGTGAACGCTGGACAGGTTACGAGCAGTACTTC. Its translation is CASSERWTGYEQYF.

There are a few counts of this clone. The J gene is TRBJ1-1, the V gene TRBV10-3; TRBD1 matches 10 bases. The CDR3 has 14 amino acids. J was trimmed by 4 bases and V by 6 bases; bases with no gene match: 5. The germline V gene encodes CDR1 ENHRY and CDR2 SYGVKD. The CDR3 DNA sequence: TGTGCCATCAGGGGGGGACAGGGGACCACTGAAGCTTTCTTT. Translating gives CAIRGGQGTTEAFF.

The chain is built from TRBV5-1 and TRBJ2-7; 15 nucleotides align to TRBD2. Germline assignment: CDR1 SGHRS and CDR2 YFSETQ. Trimming cost V 5 bases and J 4 bases; bases outside gene matches: 4. The length of the CDR3 is 15 residues. The CDR3 DNA is TGCGCCAGCAGTCAAGGGACTAGCGGGGGGTACGAGCAGTACTTC. It codes for CASSQGTSGGYEQYF.

This clone was counted many times. This chain uses TRBV12-5 with TRBJ1-4, with a possible D match to TRBD1 (5 bases). The CDR3 runs 14 residues. Deletions cut 5 bases from V and 5 bases from J, with 12 bases between. Germline values: CDR1 LGHNT, CDR2 FRNRAP. The CDR3: CASGDSFANEKLFF. CDR3 DNA sequence: TGTGCTAGTGGTGACAGCTTCGCGAATGAAAAACTGTTTTTT.

This chain joins TRBV23-1 and TRBJ2-7; TRBD1 aligns across 7 bases. TRBV23-1 falls under the ORF class, with uncertain function. After removal of 1 base from V and 6 bases from J, the junction contained 9 bases not matched to a gene. The CDR3 is 15 residues long. In DNA form, the CDR3 reads TGCGCCAGCAGTCAATTATCCCAGGGGGATGGCGAGCAGTACGTC. This encodes CASSQLSQGDGEQYV.

The J gene is TRBJ2-7, the V gene TRBV2; D is ambiguous. CDR1 is SNHLY and CDR2 is FYNNEI in the germline V gene. CDR3 size: 16 residues. Trimming shortened V by 4 bases and J by 0 bases, and 16 bases separated the two germline ends. The CDR3 reads CASSGRLLSPSYEQYF. CDR3 bases: TGTGCCAGCAGTGGAAGACTGTTATCCCCCTCCTACGAGCAGTACTTC.

The chain has TRBV10-3 and TRBJ2-5, with D tentatively TRBD1 (6 bases). Per germline, CDR1 ENHRY and CDR2 SYGVKD. CDR3 length equals 12 residues. Trimming left V 6 bases short and J 5 bases short, with 10 bases between. Here the CDR3 DNA reads TGTGCCATCAGGGAACAGGGCGAGACCCAGTACTTC. This translates into CAIREQGETQYF.

The sample holds one count of this clone. V usage is TRBV18 and J usage is TRBJ1-5; D gene uncertain. This CDR3 comprises 13 residues. With 2 bases removed from V and 6 bases from J, the gap between germline ends came to 8 bases. CDR1 is KGHSH, CDR2 LQKENI, per germline. This CDR3 is CASSPMSGQPQHF. The CDR3 coding sequence is TGTGCCAGCTCACCAATGAGCGGTCAGCCCCAGCATTTT.

The V gene is TRBV6-5, the J gene TRBJ1-5, with D maybe TRBD1 (6 bases). This CDR3 has 15 residues. The V end was cut by 6 bases, the J end by 2 bases, with 14 bases between. Germline lookup yields CDR1 MNHEY and CDR2 SVGAGI. CDR3 region: CASSARGSRNQPQHF. As DNA, the CDR3 is TGTGCCAGCAGCGCAAGGGGGAGTCGCAATCAGCCCCAGCATTTT.

This clone was recorded once. V and J are TRBV5-5 and TRBJ1-5, with TRBD1 matching over 9 bases. CDR1 and CDR2 (germline): SGHKS, YYEKEE (reference sequence). V lost 2 bases, J lost 1 base, and 7 bases stayed unmatched. The CDR3 spans 17 residues. CDR3 region: CASSFGGGQGSNQPQHF. The CDR3 DNA is TGTGCCAGCAGCTTTGGCGGGGGACAGGGAAGCAATCAGCCCCAGCATTTT.

This clone was seen once. This chain links TRBV5-6 with TRBJ2-2; 10 bases match TRBD2. The V gene's germline CDR1 is SGHDT and CDR2 YYEEEE. Trimming removed 4 bases from V and 0 bases from J; junction bases left unmatched: 6. This CDR3 is 17 amino acids long. The CDR3 is CASSRAGLAANTGELFF. In nucleotides, the CDR3 is TGTGCCAGCAGCCGAGCCGGACTAGCGGCGAACACCGGGGAGCTGTTTTTT.

This chain connects TRBV11-2 to TRBJ1-5, with a possible D match to TRBD1 (5 bases). The CDR3 extends over 14 amino acids. Trimming took 5 bases from V and 6 from J, leaving 14 bases between them. Germline lookup yields CDR1 SGHAT and CDR2 FQNNGV. The CDR3 coding sequence is TGTGCCAGCAGCCAAATGGGGGGGGGTCAGCCCCAGCATTTT. It codes for CASSQMGGGQPQHF. The full variable domain, with the rest looked up from reference TRBV11-2 and TRBJ1-5, is EAGVAQSPRYKIIEKRQSVAFWCNPISGHATLYWYQQILGQGPKLLIQFQNNGVVDDSQLPKDRFSAERLKGVDSTLKIQPAKLEDSAVYLCASSQMGGGQPQHFGDGTRLSIL.

The chain is built from TRBV4-2 and TRBJ1-2; D is perhaps TRBD1 (5 bases). The CDR3 is made up of 15 amino acids. Germline-derived CDR1 and CDR2 are LGHNA and YNFKEQ. Trimming took off 1 base at V and 8 bases at J, with 17 bases between the two ends. In DNA form, the CDR3 reads TGTGCCAGCAGCCAAGTGCAGGGCGGGAGCGGCGGCTACACCTTC. It codes for CASSQVQGGSGGYTF.

The V and J genes are TRBV12-5 and TRBJ1-6; D possibly corresponds to TRBD1 (6 bases). The germline gives CDR1 LGHNT, CDR2 FRNRAP. CDR3 size: 17 residues. Trimming took off 6 bases at V and 8 bases at J, with 23 bases between the two ends. CDR3 region: CASGVRRTAPLDSPLHF. The CDR3 DNA reads as TGTGCTAGTGGCGTACGCCGGACAGCCCCACTCGATTCACCCCTCCACTTT. Drawing the rest from reference TRBV12-5 and TRBJ1-6, the complete variable domain is DARVTQTPRHKVTEMGQEVTMRCQPILGHNTVFWYRQTMMQGLELLAYFRNRAPLDDSGMPKDRFSAEMPDATLATLKIQPSEPRDSAVYFCASGVRRTAPLDSPLHFGNGTRLTVT.

This clone was counted a few times. V is TRBV28 and J is TRBJ1-6, with 7 bases lining up with TRBD1. Per the germline V gene, CDR1 is MDHEN and CDR2 is SYDVKM. The CDR3 spans 14 residues. V trimming: 8 bases; J trimming: 6 bases; junction bases outside the gene matches: 7. The CDR3 DNA follows: TGTGCCAGCCTTAGGACAGGCCTTAATTCACCCCTCCACTTT. Its protein is CASLRTGLNSPLHF.

The chain recombines TRBV7-2 with TRBJ1-2, with D perhaps matching TRBD1 (6 bases). The CDR3 is 14 residues long. CDR1 is SGHTA, CDR2 FQGNSA, per germline. The ends were cut back, 5 bases at V and 6 bases at J, with 16 bases in the middle. DNA for the CDR3: TGTGCCAGCAGCCGGAGGGGGGGGAGAGATGGCTACACCTTC. Translation: CASSRRGGRDGYTF. Complete variable domain (other parts from reference TRBV7-2 and TRBJ1-2): GAGVSQSPSNKVTEKGKDVELRCDPISGHTALYWYRQSLGQGLEFLIYFQGNSAPDKSGLPSDRFSAERTGGSVSTLTIQRTQQEDSAVYLCASSRRGGRDGYTFGSGTRLTVV.

This rearrangement joins TRBV19 to TRBJ1-2; 7 positions match TRBD1. CDR3 size: 14 residues. The junction had 2 bases not matched to a gene; V was cut back by 1 base and J by 3 bases. From germline, CDR1 is LNHDA and CDR2 SQIVND (reference sequence). In DNA form, the CDR3 reads TGTGCCAGTAGTATAGGGGACAGAGACTATGGCTACACCTTC. Protein: CASSIGDRDYGYTF.

The chain combines TRBV3-1 (or the pseudogene TRBV3-2) with TRBJ2-5; 10 bases agree with TRBD2. This CDR3 spans 15 amino acids. V lost 6 bases and J lost 5; bases outside the gene matches: 9. The V gene's germline CDR1 is LGHDT and CDR2 YNNKEL (reference sequence). In DNA, the CDR3 is TGTGCCAGCAGACACAGCGGGGGGGCCGGGGAGACCCAGTACTTC. Its translation is CASRHSGGAGETQYF.

This chain joins TRBV30 and TRBJ2-7; TRBD2 agrees at 16 bases. Trimming removed 5 bases from V and 5 bases from J; junction bases left unmatched: 9. Germline CDR1 is GTSNPN and CDR2 is SVGIG (reference sequence). CDR3 size: 16 residues. The CDR3 bases are TGTGCCTGGGGGACTAGCGGGGGGGCCTGGGTGAACGAGCAGTACTTC. Amino acids: CAWGTSGGAWVNEQYF.